The TCR beta chain described here comes from a study of a mutant IDH1 vaccine in newly diagnosed glioma. The CDR3 length is 13 residues. From germline, CDR1 is MNHEY and CDR2 SMNVEV (reference sequence). V was trimmed by 3 bases and J by 6 bases, leaving 12 bases between them. The data were produced by immunoSEQ multiplex PCR, yet TCRdb's version contains in-frame clones alone and is incomplete. The sample lists 50,000 to 65,000 clones; approximately 84% were seen once. As regards this clone: Its antigen is unknown.

Indicated time point: week 11, during vaccination. The content of each vaccine dose was 300 ug of mutant IDH1 20-mer peptide, and topical imiquimod accompanied it. This TCR was sampled from a woman aged 45 to 65 with glioma. The rearrangement joins TRBV27 to TRBJ2-7; either TRBD1 or TRBD2 may supply D (5 bases each). The sequencing used PBMCs, collected from a glioma patient whose treatment included an IDH1 peptide vaccine. CDR3 amino acids: CASSLQGVGEQYF. The CDR3 DNA follows: TGTGCCAGCAGTTTGCAGGGAGTTGGCGAGCAGTACTTC.